This T cell receptor beta chain is drawn from a study of blood T cell repertoires in COVID-19 (TCRdb year 2020). Concerning the study at large: The collaborator samples originated in the United States, Italy and Spain and spanned the acute and convalescent phases of COVID-19. Where available, HLA class I and class II types were taken from metadata supplied by the sample provider and were not determined by assay-based typing. Subjects who had been exposed to COVID-19, were actively infected with it, or had recovered from it provided the deeply sampled blood TCRbeta repertoires that made up the dataset. Samples were obtained from the ongoing ImmuneRACE study (first 160 participants) and from 1,000 to 1,500 subjects provided by 6 global collaborators. The prospective study material was composed of cDNA or gDNA derived from T cells, B-cell-depleted T cells, or PBMCs. The repertoires were made available in a free public database intended to serve as a resource for research on the immune response to SARS-CoV-2. Sample metadata almost always included a de-identified subject ID, COVID-19 status, age in years and sex. General findings and caveats noted by the study authors: The quantity of clinical and demographic metadata differed by source and by participant and was supplied without curation.

Each collaborating institution followed its own protocols to collect whole blood in K2EDTA tubes. Collaborator samples were shipped for TCRbeta analysis as frozen whole blood, isolated PBMCs, or DNA extracted from either sample type. A note on this clone: Its antigen target is currently unknown. There are no base qualities to consult, and no much larger clone falls within one base.

The immunoSEQ Assay, a bias-controlled multiplex PCR, was used to amplify TCRbeta CDR3 regions from genomic DNA. In the authors' own workflow: Within the assay, amplification of reference gene primers was used to estimate how many nucleated cells each sample contained. To quantify the absolute abundance of each unique TCRbeta CDR3 rearrangement, sequence reads were collapsed and filtered. For each sample, productive Simpson clonality was calculated by taking the square root of Simpson's diversity index across productive rearrangements. Drawn from immuneACCESS, this table holds only the in-frame rearrangements with V and J called that TCRdb kept. Clones are partly lost; checked studies trace under half to an unresolved V gene and leave the rest unexplained. The DNA was the basis for D and trimming; V, J and clone size are from that table. The sample has around 80,000 clones on record, approximately 84% of them singletons. The ten largest clones represent about an eighth of the sample.

The receptor was derived from a human donor in a cohort sampled during active COVID-19. Sequencing used peripheral blood.

The DNA reads as follows: TGTGCCAGCAGTTCGCTCAGCTGGGATAACGGGAGGTTCTTC. Its protein product is CASSSLSWDNGRFF. The chain employs TRBV7-2 and TRBJ2-1, and TRBD2 may be the D gene, going by 6 matching bases. The germline V gene gives CDR1 as SGHTA and CDR2 as FQGNSA. The CDR3 runs 14 amino acids, cysteine and phenylalanine included. Just CDR3 DNA is preserved here, 42 bases in frame from base 1. V is reduced by 6 bases and J by 15 bases, leaving a spacing of 24 bases between them.